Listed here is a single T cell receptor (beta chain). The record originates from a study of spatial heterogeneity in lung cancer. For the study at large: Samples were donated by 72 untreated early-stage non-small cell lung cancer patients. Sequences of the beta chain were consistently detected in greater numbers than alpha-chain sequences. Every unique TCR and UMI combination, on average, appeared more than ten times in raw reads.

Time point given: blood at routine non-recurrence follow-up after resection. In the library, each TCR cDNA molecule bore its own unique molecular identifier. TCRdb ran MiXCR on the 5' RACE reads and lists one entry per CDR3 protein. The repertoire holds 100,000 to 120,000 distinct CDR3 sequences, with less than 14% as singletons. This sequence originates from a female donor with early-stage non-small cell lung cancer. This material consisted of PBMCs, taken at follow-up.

The CDR3, as DNA: TGTGCCAGCCAGAACTGGGACGTAACTGGCGAGCAGTACTTC. Its protein product is CASQNWDVTGEQYF. The chain links TRBV6-5 to TRBJ2-7, with D perhaps being TRBD1 or TRBD2 (5 bases each). The CDR3 sequence is 14 residues long. V lost 8 bases and J 6 bases, leaving 20 bases between the germline ends. Germline-derived CDR1 and CDR2 are MNHEY and SVGAGI.